A selection of T cell receptor beta chains follows, all from one sample in a study of blood T cell repertoires in COVID-19. Produced via immunoSEQ multiplex PCR; TCRdb's table is partial and in-frame only. This table has about 260,000 clones, about 87% appearing once. Material: peripheral blood. These receptors all come from a woman between 35 and 50 years old who had recovered from COVID-19. CDR3s leave out the opening cysteine and the closing phenylalanine or tryptophan. Fields, in order: J gene, V gene, D gene, CDR3 protein. The D gene is left open where the match is weak.

J: TRBJ1-1
V: TRBV19
D: -
CDR3: ASSIGYKNTEAF

J: TRBJ2-3
V: TRBV14
D: TRBD2
CDR3: ASSHRRTSGGEDTQY

J: TRBJ2-3
V: TRBV28
D: -
CDR3: ASSSPAGGGKDTQY

J: TRBJ2-1
V: TRBV9
D: TRBD2
CDR3: ASSVDGGAGEQF

J: TRBJ1-6
V: TRBV15
D: -
CDR3: ATSPFYNSPLH

J: TRBJ2-5
V: TRBV13
D: TRBD2
CDR3: ASSLMTSDTIQETQY

J: TRBJ1-4
V: TRBV28
D: -
CDR3: ASSPSRVGEKLF

J: TRBJ1-2
V: TRBV19
D: -
CDR3: ASSPLRGYGYT

J: TRBJ1-3
V: TRBV27
D: -
CDR3: ASKRVPGNTIY

J: TRBJ2-1
V: TRBV6-5
D: TRBD2
CDR3: ASTLAGVYNEQF

J: TRBJ2-3
V: TRBV2
D: TRBD2
CDR3: ATRGGLAGPLGTDTQY

J: TRBJ1-1
V: TRBV10-1
D: -
CDR3: ASSEYGEDEAF

J: TRBJ1-4
V: TRBV19
D: TRBD1
CDR3: ASSMTGASNEKLF

J: TRBJ2-1
V: TRBV11-2
D: TRBD1
CDR3: ASSRGTGAPLNEQF

J: TRBJ2-5
V: TRBV19
D: TRBD1
CDR3: ASSIRALLGGWETQY